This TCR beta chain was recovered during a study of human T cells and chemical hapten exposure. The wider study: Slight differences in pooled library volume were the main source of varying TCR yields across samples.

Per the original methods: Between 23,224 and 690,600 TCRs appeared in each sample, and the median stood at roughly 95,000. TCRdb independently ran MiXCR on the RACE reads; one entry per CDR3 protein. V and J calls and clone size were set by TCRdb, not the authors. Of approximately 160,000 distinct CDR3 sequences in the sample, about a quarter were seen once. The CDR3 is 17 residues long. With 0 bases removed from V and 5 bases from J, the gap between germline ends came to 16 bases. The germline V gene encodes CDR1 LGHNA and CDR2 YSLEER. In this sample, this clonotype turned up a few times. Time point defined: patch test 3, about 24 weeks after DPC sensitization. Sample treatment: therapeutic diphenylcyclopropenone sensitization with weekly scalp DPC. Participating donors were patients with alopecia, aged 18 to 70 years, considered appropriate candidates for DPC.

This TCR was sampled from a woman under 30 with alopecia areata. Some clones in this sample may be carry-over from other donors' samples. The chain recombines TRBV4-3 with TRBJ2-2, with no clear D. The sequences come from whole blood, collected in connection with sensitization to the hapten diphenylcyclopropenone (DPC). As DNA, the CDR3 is TGCGCCAGCAGCCAAGATGTAAGCCGAGCGCGGACCGGGGAGCTGTTTTTT. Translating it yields CASSQDVSRARTGELFF.